Listed here is a single T cell receptor beta chain. Its antigen is as yet unknown. This sample was included in a study of synovial regulatory T cells in juvenile arthritis. Study-level points and caveats: Across patients, iaTreg TCR repertoires were mostly private, partly shared with synovial Teff and blood CPL. Synovial Treg CDR3 sequences overlapped more with iaTregs than other circulating Tregs. Compared with other blood Treg cells, inflammation-associated Treg cells had reduced TCR diversity.

CDR3 length: 15 amino acids. No DNA was logged. Germline values: CDR1 SNHLY, CDR2 FYNNEI. The table came from immunoSEQ multiplex PCR; TCRdb's copy has only in-frame clones and leaves some out. The sample totals around 10,000 clones. This sequence joins TRBV2 and TRBJ1-6; the D gene TCRdb calls, TRBD1, cannot be checked with no DNA. This TCR came from a donor between 2 and 29 years old with juvenile idiopathic arthritis. The sample was Treg cells from blood. The sample's subset: remaining (HLA-DR-negative) circulating blood Treg cells. The CDR3 loop reads CASSVAHSYNSPLHF. Looking up the rest from reference TRBV2 and TRBJ1-6 gives the full variable domain: EPEVTQTPSHQVTQMGQEVILRCVPISNHLYFYWYRQILGQKVEFLVSFYNNEISEKSEIFDDQFSVERPDGSNFTLKIRSTKLEDSAMYFCASSVAHSYNSPLHFGNGTRLTVT.